A selection of T cell receptor beta chains follows, all from one sample in a study of technical replicates of blood from a few donors. Some clones are missing from TCRdb's copy, which holds only in-frame ones; the method was immunoSEQ multiplex PCR. The sample shows 70,000 to 95,000 clones, around 96% of them seen only once. The sequenced sample was T cells isolated from PBMCs. These receptors were obtained from a human donor in good health. Each CDR3 is given with its conserved first and last residue. Each record gives: D gene, V gene, J gene, clone size, CDR3 length, CDR3 DNA, CDR3 protein. D genes are given only for firm matches. Rows give clone size only sometimes, using once, few, many, or a class for an expanded clone.

.	TRBV29-1	TRBJ2-3	once	16	TGCAGCGTTGATGTAATAGGGGTTGGTGACACAGATACGCAGTATTTT	CSVDVIGVGDTDTQYF
.	TRBV6-5	TRBJ2-3	.	16	TGTGCCAGCAGTTACTTAGGGTTAGCGGGCACAGATACGCAGTATTTT	CASSYLGLAGTDTQYF
.	TRBV14	TRBJ1-2	.	13	TGTGCCAGCAGCCAAGGACTCGGGTATGGCTACACCTTC	CASSQGLGYGYTF
.	TRBV19	TRBJ1-1	.	11	TGTGCCAGTAGCCAGACAAGTGCGGCTTTCTTT	CASSQTSAAFF
TRBD1	TRBV5-4	TRBJ1-2	few	15	TGTGCCAGCAGCACGAACCAGGGGGCTCTCTATGGCTACACCTTC	CASSTNQGALYGYTF
TRBD2	TRBV6-5	TRBJ2-7	.	15	TGTGCCAGCAGTTACGCTAGCGGGGGCCCCTACGAGCAGTACTTC	CASSYASGGPYEQYF
.	TRBV7-7	TRBJ1-1	.	13	TGTGCTAGCAGCTCGGTCCTGGGAGCTGAAGCTTTCTTT	CASSSVLGAEAFF
TRBD1	TRBV6-5	TRBJ1-2	.	13	TGTGCCAGCGTAGGGGGCTATCTCTATGGCTACACCTTC	CASVGGYLYGYTF
.	TRBV30	TRBJ1-3	.	12	TGTGCCCAAAGGGGAAATGGAAACACCATATATTTT	CAQRGNGNTIYF
.	TRBV6-5	TRBJ2-5	.	14	TGTGCCAGCAGCCTGACAGACAACCAAGAGACCCAGTACTTC	CASSLTDNQETQYF
.	TRBV30	TRBJ1-2	.	11	TGTGCCTCCCGGTGGGGGGGTGGCTACACCTTC	CASRWGGGYTF
TRBD2	TRBV10-2	TRBJ2-1	.	18	TGCGCCAGCAGTGAGTTTCCAGGGTCGGGACTAGCGGGGAATGAGCAGTTCTTC	CASSEFPGSGLAGNEQFF
.	TRBV2	TRBJ2-6	once	19	TGTGCCAGCCGGGACACCGTCCTCCACCGGAGCTCTGGGGCCAACGTCCTGACTTTC	CASRDTVLHRSSGANVLTF
.	TRBV27	TRBJ2-3	.	16	TGTGCCAGCAGTAAATTGACAGCTACTAGCACAGATACGCAGTATTTT	CASSKLTATSTDTQYF
TRBD1	TRBV5-8	TRBJ1-5	.	16	TGTGCCAGCAGCTTCCGTACAGGGGGCGCCGATCAGCCCCAGCATTTT	CASSFRTGGADQPQHF
TRBD1	TRBV10-3	TRBJ1-2	.	16	TGTGCCATCAGTGCCGGGGGTAAAGGGGGCGACTATGGCTACACCTTC	CAISAGGKGGDYGYTF
TRBD1	TRBV10-1	TRBJ2-7	.	15	TGCGCCAGCAGTGAGGGGACAGGGGCTACCTACGAGCAGTACTTC	CASSEGTGATYEQYF
TRBD1	TRBV7-9	TRBJ2-7	.	16	TGTGCCAGCAGCCCAAACAACCAGGGGGTGACCTACGAGCAGTACTTC	CASSPNNQGVTYEQYF
.	TRBV5-5	TRBJ2-1	.	12	TGTGCCAGCAGCTTGGCCCGGGATGAGCAGTTCTTC	CASSLARDEQFF
.	TRBV11-2	TRBJ2-6	once	14	TGTGCCAGCAGCTTGTACTCTGGGGCCAACGTCCTGACTTTC	CASSLYSGANVLTF
.	TRBV18	TRBJ1-5	.	14	TGTGCCAGCTCACCAAGCGGGGAAAATCAGCCCCAGCATTTT	CASSPSGENQPQHF
.	TRBV2	TRBJ2-3	once	15	TGTGCCAGCAGTGCCACAGGGATGGCGGAGGATACGCAGTATTTT	CASSATGMAEDTQYF
.	TRBV6-1	TRBJ2-3	.	13	TGTGCCAGCAGTGGCTACTTGGTCGGTACGCAGTATTTT	CASSGYLVGTQYF
.	TRBV7-2	TRBJ2-4	.	13	TGTGCCAGCAGCTTTTTTCAGGACAGTTTTCAGTACTTC	CASSFFQDSFQYF
.	TRBV6-5	TRBJ1-2	.	12	TGTGCCAGCAGTTCGACAGCCTATGGCTACACCTTC	CASSSTAYGYTF
.	TRBV7-9	TRBJ2-7	.	12	TGTGCCAGCAGCTTACCCCGGGTCGAGCAGTACTTC	CASSLPRVEQYF
TRBD2	TRBV27	TRBJ2-1	.	15	TGTGCCAGCAGTTCCCCGGGACTACGTTACAATGAGCAGTTCTTC	CASSSPGLRYNEQFF
.	TRBV12-5	TRBJ1-5	.	13	TGTGCTAGTGGTCCAGACAGGAATCAGCCCCAGCATTTT	CASGPDRNQPQHF
.	TRBV11-2	TRBJ1-2	.	16	TGTGCCAGCAGCTTAGACGGACTGATAAGCCTCTATGGCTACACCTTC	CASSLDGLISLYGYTF
.	TRBV5-6	TRBJ2-2	.	13	TGTGCCAGCAGCTTCGGCGGGCCCGGGGAGCTGTTTTTT	CASSFGGPGELFF
TRBD1	TRBV28	TRBJ2-7	.	16	TGTGCCAGCAGTGGCTACCAGGGGGCCTTCTCCTACGAGCAGTACTTC	CASSGYQGAFSYEQYF
TRBD2	TRBV11-2	TRBJ2-1	.	15	TGTGCCAGCAGCCCTACTAGCGGGAGTAACAATGAGCAGTTCTTC	CASSPTSGSNNEQFF
.	TRBV4-1	TRBJ1-2	.	20	TGCGCCAGCAGCCAAGGTATTCGGGGTTCGCAACCTAAAACTAACTATGGCTACACCTTC	CASSQGIRGSQPKTNYGYTF
TRBD1	TRBV9	TRBJ2-7	.	16	TGTGCCAGCAGCGTGACCCGGGACAGAACTACCTACGAGCAGTACTTC	CASSVTRDRTTYEQYF
TRBD1	TRBV11-2	TRBJ2-5	.	14	TGTGCCAGCACCTCCGCGACAGGGACGGAGACCCAGTACTTC	CASTSATGTETQYF
TRBD1	TRBV6-5	TRBJ2-7	.	15	TGTGCCAGCAGTTCCACCGGGACAGGATTACACGAGCAGTACTTC	CASSSTGTGLHEQYF
.	TRBV5-4	TRBJ2-7	.	13	TGTGCCAGCAGCTTAGGCCAGGCTGACGAGCAGTACTTC	CASSLGQADEQYF
TRBD1	TRBV4-1	TRBJ1-5	.	19	TGCGCCAGCAGCCCAGGACAGGGTAAGAAACAGCTAGGGAATCAGCCCCAGCATTTT	CASSPGQGKKQLGNQPQHF
TRBD2	TRBV29-1	TRBJ2-7	.	16	TGCAGCGCCGCCCCCTTTAGCGGGAGGGCCCTCCACGAGCAGTACTTC	CSAAPFSGRALHEQYF
.	TRBV29-1	TRBJ2-7	.	14	TGCAGCGTTGAGTCGACAGAACGCAACTACGAGCAGTACTTC	CSVESTERNYEQYF
TRBD1	TRBV2	TRBJ2-3	.	16	TGTGCCAGCAGTACCGGGACAGGGCTGAGCACAGATACGCAGTATTTT	CASSTGTGLSTDTQYF
.	TRBV4-1	TRBJ1-3	.	15	TGCGCCAGCAGCCAACAGGGGTTCTCTGGAAACACCATATATTTT	CASSQQGFSGNTIYF
.	TRBV5-1	TRBJ1-1	.	14	TGCGCCAGCAGCTTGGAATCCCGCCCCATAGTTGCTTTCTTT	CASSLESRPIVAFF
.	TRBV5-1	TRBJ1-3	.	14	TGCGCCAGCAGCTTGACAGGGTCTGGAAACACCATATATTTT	CASSLTGSGNTIYF
TRBD1	TRBV28	TRBJ1-3	.	17	TGTGCCAGCACCATGGACAGGGGAGGTTCGGCTGGAAACACCATATATTTT	CASTMDRGGSAGNTIYF